This record covers a single T cell receptor (beta chain). Its specificity is unknown. Three pembrolizumab responders had their TCRs sequenced. This record comes from a study of PD-1 blockade in mismatch repair-deficient tumors. About the research overall: Patients had about eleven mismatch repair-deficient cancer types and were previously treated and progressing.

Study results and limitations: Tumor-resident clones, often undetectable pretreatment in blood, expanded then contracted after pembrolizumab.

This CDR3 has 14 amino acids. Trimming cost V 5 bases and J 8 bases, with 17 bases left between them. The V gene's germline CDR1 is SGHRS and CDR2 YFSETQ. Clones were sequenced by immunoSEQ multiplex PCR, and TCRdb holds only the in-frame ones, with some missing. The sample lists 17,000 or so clones; nearly 85% were seen once. The chain employs TRBV5-1 and TRBJ2-1, with D perhaps TRBD2 (5 bases). The source of this sequence is an adult with mismatch repair-deficient cancer. Here the sequenced sample was PBMCs, taken less than 25 weeks after starting pembrolizumab. The CDR3, as DNA: TGCGCCAGCAGTCCCTTTCACTACGGGGATGAGCAGTTCTTC. Amino acid sequence: CASSPFHYGDEQFF. Full variable domain (outside the CDR3, taken from reference TRBV5-1 and TRBJ2-1): KAGVTQTPRYLIKTRGQQVTLSCSPISGHRSVSWYQQTPGQGLQFLFEYFSETQRNKGNFPGRFSGRQFSNSRSEMNVSTLELGDSALYLCASSPFHYGDEQFFGPGTRLTVL.